This T cell receptor beta chain was profiled in a study of cytomegalovirus exposure and HLA in healthy donors. Study-level results: In a later analysis, approximately 15,000 TCR beta sequences were associated with HLA alleles at 0.05 false discovery rate. Reportedly, TCR beta sequences accurately predicted HLA-A and HLA-B alleles in most subjects. Later, an analysis showed that TCR beta chains associated with HLA were more clonally expanded than others that were equally common.

On this clone: Its cognate antigen is unknown.

60 Vbeta and 13 Jbeta primers were used in PCR. Some clones are missing from TCRdb's copy, which holds only in-frame ones; the method was immunoSEQ multiplex PCR. The sample holds 150,000 to 200,000 clones, approximately 78% seen once. The germline V gene has CDR1 MNHEY and CDR2 SMNVEV (reference sequence). Trimming shortened V by 2 bases and J by 0 bases, and 9 bases separated the two germline ends. The CDR3 runs 15 residues. The origin of this receptor is a woman in her thirties or forties in good health and CMV-seronegative. What was sequenced was PBMCs. The rearrangement uses TRBV27 and TRBJ2-3; no definite D call. The CDR3: CASSLMHLSTDTQYF. The CDR3 coding sequence is TGTGCCAGCAGTTTAATGCACCTAAGCACAGATACGCAGTATTTT.